This note documents a single TCR beta chain sequence. What it recognizes is unknown. The data derive from a study of T cells in localized non-small cell lung cancer. Overall study results and limits: Among blood samples, higher T cell density accompanied longer overall survival.

Trimming removed 9 bases from V and 0 bases from J, with 12 bases in between. This CDR3 region has 14 residues. Germline CDR1 LNHDA, CDR2 SQIVND (reference sequence). Assay used: immunoSEQ multiplex PCR; TCRdb lists only in-frame clones, some missing. In the table there are about 78,000 clones, roughly 86% of which are singletons. This chain uses TRBV19 with TRBJ1-5; D gene unclear. The sample consisted of peripheral blood, taken before any cancer treatment. This receptor was taken from a man aged 35-69 years with stage I lung adenocarcinoma. The CDR3 here is CASRGQYSNQPQHF. Here the CDR3 DNA reads TGTGCCAGCCGAGGGCAGTATAGCAATCAGCCCCAGCATTTT.